This T cell receptor (beta chain) was documented in a study of T cells after yellow fever vaccination (dated by TCRdb to about 2019). In the study overall: Memory subsets (EM, EMRA, CM and Tscm) were sorted on a BD FACS Aria III using CD3, CD45RA, CCR7 and CD95 staining. Two healthy male donors, one aged 18 to 29 and one aged 30 to 40 years, made up the cohort. Blood samples were taken at several timepoints before and after primary and secondary immunization, and bulk PBMC replicates and cell subsets were isolated. To follow T-cell clones before and after primary and booster YFV17D yellow fever vaccination, bulk TCR alpha and beta repertoires were sequenced over time. The SMART-Seq v4 Ultra Low Input RNA kit was used to prepare libraries from fractions with low cell numbers. Sorting of memory subsets took place on days 0, 15 and 45 and at 18 months after primary vaccination, as well as on days 0, 15 and 45 after the 30-year booster. The paper's findings and limits, for the study overall: Because abundant contaminating clonotypes from the bulk population could be contained in FACS-sorted repertoires, computational filtering was required. On day 0, almost all vaccine-responding clonotypes were below detection in the sorted memory subsets. Most clones expanded after primary vaccination were re-detected after the booster (around 96% of CD4 and around 86% of CD8), suggesting broad memory maintenance. A small share of clonotypes was detected in both CD4 and CD8 compartments, with the overlap likely arising from convergent recombination. Compared with the primary T-cell response, the secondary T-cell response was weaker but faster, peaking on day 5 rather than day 15. Only two donors were included in the study, so the extent to which the findings can be generalized is limited.

TCR cDNA was synthesized by 5'RACE template switching, which introduced a universal primer site and unique molecular identifiers. Priming for cDNA synthesis came from both the TCR alpha and TCR beta constant segments. Two PCR steps were used to amplify libraries, with sample barcodes and sequencing adapters being added in the second step. Sequencing of libraries was performed on Illumina HiSeq 2500 (2x100 bp) or NovaSeq (2x150 bp). Per the source publication's procedure: MIGEC was used to demultiplex reads and collapse the reads into UMI consensus sequences, and MiXCR was used for V(D)J alignment. Vaccine-responding clonotypes were defined with edgeR using replicate PBMC samples, requiring FDR below 0.01 and a log2 fold change above 5 up to day 15. Each bulk clonotype received a CD4 or CD8 identity based on whether the sequenced CD4 or CD8 repertoire contained that clonotype at higher abundance. Clonotype frequencies in memory subsets were weighted by FACS-sorted cell numbers to estimate each clone's distribution across memory phenotypes. The public sequencing data were trimmed at Q25 with fastp and processed into clonotypes with MiXCR by TCRdb, which kept only in-frame beta chains. Each entry is one CDR3 protein sequence, shown with its most common DNA and genes. V and J calls and clone size were set by TCRdb, not the authors. The sample contains roughly 11,000 distinct CDR3 sequences, roughly 6.1% of them found a single time. Approximately 0.88% of the sample is held by the ten biggest clonotypes.

Via the germline V gene, CDR1 is SQVTM and CDR2 ANQGSEA. Trimming at the junction amounts to 5 bases on V and 7 bases on J, and the germline ends lie 11 bases apart. Inclusive of the bounding cysteine and phenylalanine, the CDR3 is 11 residues long. The DNA shown is the 33-base CDR3, in frame from base 1. Read against the paper, the sample's treatment or condition label means: live attenuated yellow fever vaccine strain. A standard Ficoll-Paque protocol was used to isolate PBMCs from peripheral blood. RNA from sorted memory subsets was extracted with the RNeasy Micro Kit. Within its sample, this clonotype is medium-sized (0.01 to 0.1%). Base qualities are missing; no much larger clone stands one base away.

This sample comprised PBMCs, either bulk or a sorted T-cell subset (CD4+, CD8+, memory, or dextramer-sorted; not recorded which), obtained on the day of the yellow fever booster vaccination. This chain is built from TRBV29-1 and TRBJ1-2; TRBD1 might be the D gene, on 5 matching bases. The sequence was collected from a man aged 30 to 45 who received the YFV17D yellow fever vaccine. The base sequence is TGCAGCGTTTCGGACATCACTGGCTACACCTTC. Translated, this gives CSVSDITGYTF.